This T cell receptor beta chain is drawn from a study of blood T cell repertoires in COVID-19. Whole-study context: Donors in the United States, Italy and Spain gave samples during acute or convalescent COVID-19. Sample material is recorded as cDNA or gDNA derived from T cells, B-cell-depleted T cells, or PBMCs.

As originally analysed: Amplified reference gene primers provided the basis for estimating nucleated cell counts. Method: immunoSEQ multiplex PCR; TCRdb's copy keeps in-frame clones and lacks some. V and J calls and clone size are given by that table; D and trimming were obtained from the DNA. The sample includes around 72,000 clones, around 78% of them seen just once. This clone occurred a few times. The origin of this receptor is a woman aged 80 or over with acute or convalescent COVID-19. The sequenced material came from peripheral blood.

The CDR3 DNA is TGTGCCAGCAGCTTATCTGACAGCTGGGGCTACACCTTC. This translates into CASSLSDSWGYTF. The chain has TRBV11-3 and TRBJ1-2; perhaps TRBD1 as D (5 bases). Per germline, CDR1 SGHNT and CDR2 YENEEA. This CDR3 has 13 amino acids. V was trimmed by 2 bases and J by 8 bases, leaving 12 bases between them.